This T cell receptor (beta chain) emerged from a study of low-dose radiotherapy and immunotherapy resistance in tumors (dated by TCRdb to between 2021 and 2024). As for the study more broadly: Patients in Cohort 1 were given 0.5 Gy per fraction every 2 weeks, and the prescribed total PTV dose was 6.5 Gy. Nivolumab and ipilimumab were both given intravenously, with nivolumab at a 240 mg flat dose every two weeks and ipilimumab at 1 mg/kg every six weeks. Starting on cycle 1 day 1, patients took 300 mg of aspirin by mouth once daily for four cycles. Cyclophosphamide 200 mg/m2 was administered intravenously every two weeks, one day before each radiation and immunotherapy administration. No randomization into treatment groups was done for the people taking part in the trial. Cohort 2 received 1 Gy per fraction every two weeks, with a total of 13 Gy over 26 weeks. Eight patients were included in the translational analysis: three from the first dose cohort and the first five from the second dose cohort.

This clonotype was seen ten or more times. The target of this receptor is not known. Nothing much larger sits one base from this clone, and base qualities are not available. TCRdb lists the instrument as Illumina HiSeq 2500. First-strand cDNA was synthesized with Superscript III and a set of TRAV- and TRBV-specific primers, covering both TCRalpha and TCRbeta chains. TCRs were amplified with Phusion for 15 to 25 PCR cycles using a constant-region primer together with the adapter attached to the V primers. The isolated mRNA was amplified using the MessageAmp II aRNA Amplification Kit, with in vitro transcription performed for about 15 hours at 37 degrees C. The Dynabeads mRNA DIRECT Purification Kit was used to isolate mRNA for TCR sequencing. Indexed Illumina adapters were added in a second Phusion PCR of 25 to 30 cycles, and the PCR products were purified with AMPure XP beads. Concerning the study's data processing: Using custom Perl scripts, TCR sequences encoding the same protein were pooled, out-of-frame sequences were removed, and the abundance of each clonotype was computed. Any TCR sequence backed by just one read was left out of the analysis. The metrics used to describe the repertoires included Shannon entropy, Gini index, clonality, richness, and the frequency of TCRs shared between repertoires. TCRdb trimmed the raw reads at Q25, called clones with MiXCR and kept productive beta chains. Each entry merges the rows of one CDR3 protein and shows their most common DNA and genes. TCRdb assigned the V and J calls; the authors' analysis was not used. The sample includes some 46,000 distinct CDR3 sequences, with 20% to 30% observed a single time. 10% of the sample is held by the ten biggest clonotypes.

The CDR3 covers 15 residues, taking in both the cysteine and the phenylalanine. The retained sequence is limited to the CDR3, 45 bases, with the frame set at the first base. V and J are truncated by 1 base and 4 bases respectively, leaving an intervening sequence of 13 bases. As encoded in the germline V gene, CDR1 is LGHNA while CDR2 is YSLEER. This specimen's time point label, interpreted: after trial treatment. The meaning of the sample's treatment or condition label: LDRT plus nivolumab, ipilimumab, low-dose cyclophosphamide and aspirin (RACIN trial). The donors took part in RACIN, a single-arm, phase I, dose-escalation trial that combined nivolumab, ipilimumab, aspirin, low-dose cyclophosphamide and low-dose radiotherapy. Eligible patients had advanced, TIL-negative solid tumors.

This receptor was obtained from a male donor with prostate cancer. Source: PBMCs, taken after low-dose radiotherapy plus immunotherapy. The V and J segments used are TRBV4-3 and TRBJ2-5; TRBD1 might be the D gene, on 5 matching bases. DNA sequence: TGCGCCAGCAGCCAAGTGGGGCTTCAAAGAGAGACCCAGTACTTC. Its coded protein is CASSQVGLQRETQYF.